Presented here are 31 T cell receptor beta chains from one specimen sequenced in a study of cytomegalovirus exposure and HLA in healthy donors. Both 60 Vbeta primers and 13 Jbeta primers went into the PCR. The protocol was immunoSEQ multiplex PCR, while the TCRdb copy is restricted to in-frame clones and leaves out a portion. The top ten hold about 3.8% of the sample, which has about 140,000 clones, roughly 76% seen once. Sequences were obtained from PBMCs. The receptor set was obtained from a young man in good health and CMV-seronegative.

The DNA of the CDR3 is TGTGCCAGCAGGAAGACAGGGGGCGAAGAGACCCAGTACTTC. Translation gives CASRKTGGEETQYF. This chain links TRBV2 with TRBJ2-5; TRBD1 agrees at 10 bases. Germline values: CDR1 SNHLY, CDR2 FYNNEI. With 6 bases clipped from V and 3 bases from J, the junction kept 4 bases outside the gene matches. This CDR3 has 14 residues.

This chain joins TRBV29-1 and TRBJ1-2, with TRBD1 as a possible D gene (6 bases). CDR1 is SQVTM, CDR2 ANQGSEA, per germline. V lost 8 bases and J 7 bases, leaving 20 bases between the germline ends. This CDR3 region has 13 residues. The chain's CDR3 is CSTGGGHVSGYTF. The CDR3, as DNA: TGCAGCACGGGCGGGGGACATGTCAGTGGCTACACCTTC.

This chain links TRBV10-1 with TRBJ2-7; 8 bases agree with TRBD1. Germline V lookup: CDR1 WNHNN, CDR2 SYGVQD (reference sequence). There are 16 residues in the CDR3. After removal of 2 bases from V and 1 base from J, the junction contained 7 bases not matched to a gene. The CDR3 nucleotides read TGCGCCAGCAGTGAGCCCGGGACAGGCGGGTCCTACGAGCAGTACTTC. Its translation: CASSEPGTGGSYEQYF.

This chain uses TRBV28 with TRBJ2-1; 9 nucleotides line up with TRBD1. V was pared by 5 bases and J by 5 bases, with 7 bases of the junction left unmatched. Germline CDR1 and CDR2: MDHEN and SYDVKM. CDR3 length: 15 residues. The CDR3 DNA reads TGTGCCAGCAGTGACTCCGGGACAGGGAACAATGAGCAGTTCTTC. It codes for CASSDSGTGNNEQFF. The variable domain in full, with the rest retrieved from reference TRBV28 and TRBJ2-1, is DVKVTQSSRYLVKRTGEKVFLECVQDMDHENMFWYRQDPGLGLRLIYFSYDVKMKEKGDIPEGYSVSREKKERFSLILESASTNQTSMYLCASSDSGTGNNEQFFGPGTRLTVL.

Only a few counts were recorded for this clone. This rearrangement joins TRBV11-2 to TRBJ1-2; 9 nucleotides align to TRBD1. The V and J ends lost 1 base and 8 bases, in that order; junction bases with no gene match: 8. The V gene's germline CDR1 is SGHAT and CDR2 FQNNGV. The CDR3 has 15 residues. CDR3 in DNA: TGTGCCAGCAGCTTAGCGCGGACAGGGGTCTTCGGCTACACCTTC. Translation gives CASSLARTGVFGYTF.

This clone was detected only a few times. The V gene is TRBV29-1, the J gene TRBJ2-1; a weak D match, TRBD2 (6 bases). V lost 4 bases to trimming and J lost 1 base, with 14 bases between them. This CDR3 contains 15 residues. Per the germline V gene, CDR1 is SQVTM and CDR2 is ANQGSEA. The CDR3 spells CSVGFGGSSYNEQFF. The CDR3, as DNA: TGCAGCGTTGGCTTCGGGGGTAGTTCCTACAATGAGCAGTTCTTC.

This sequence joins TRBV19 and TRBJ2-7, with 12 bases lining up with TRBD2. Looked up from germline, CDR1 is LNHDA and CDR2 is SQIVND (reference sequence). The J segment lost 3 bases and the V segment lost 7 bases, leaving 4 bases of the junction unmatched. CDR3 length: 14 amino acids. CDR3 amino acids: CASTRTSGDYEQYF. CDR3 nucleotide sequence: TGTGCCAGTACCCGGACTAGCGGGGACTACGAGCAGTACTTC.

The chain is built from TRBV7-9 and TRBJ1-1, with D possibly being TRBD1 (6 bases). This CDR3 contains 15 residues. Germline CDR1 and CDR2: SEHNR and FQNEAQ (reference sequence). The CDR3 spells CASIPPGALNTEAFF. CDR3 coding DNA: TGTGCTTCAATCCCGCCAGGGGCTTTGAACACTGAAGCTTTCTTT.

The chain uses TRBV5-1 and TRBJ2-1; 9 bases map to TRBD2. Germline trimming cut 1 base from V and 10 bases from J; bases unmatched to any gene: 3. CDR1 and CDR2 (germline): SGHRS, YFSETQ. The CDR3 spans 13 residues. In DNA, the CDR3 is TGCGCCAGCAGCTTGCCGCTAGCGGGAGAGCAGTTCTTC. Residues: CASSLPLAGEQFF.

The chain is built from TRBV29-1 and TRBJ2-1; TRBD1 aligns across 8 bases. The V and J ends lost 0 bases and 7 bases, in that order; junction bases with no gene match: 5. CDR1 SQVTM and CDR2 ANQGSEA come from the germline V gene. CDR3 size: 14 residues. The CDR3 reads CSVEDPHRGNEQFF. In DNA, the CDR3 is TGCAGCGTTGAAGATCCCCACAGGGGGAATGAGCAGTTCTTC.

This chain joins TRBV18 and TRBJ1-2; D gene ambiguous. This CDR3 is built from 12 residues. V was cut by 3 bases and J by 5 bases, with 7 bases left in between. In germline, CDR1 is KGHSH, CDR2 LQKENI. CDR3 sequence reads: CASSPQEYGYTF. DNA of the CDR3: TGTGCCAGCTCACCTCAGGAATATGGCTACACCTTC.

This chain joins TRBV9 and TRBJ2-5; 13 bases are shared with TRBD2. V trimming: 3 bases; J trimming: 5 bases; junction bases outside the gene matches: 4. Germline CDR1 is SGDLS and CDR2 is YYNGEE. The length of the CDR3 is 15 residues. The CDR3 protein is CASSEGLAGRETQYF. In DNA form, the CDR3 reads TGTGCCAGCAGCGAGGGACTAGCGGGGCGGGAGACCCAGTACTTC.

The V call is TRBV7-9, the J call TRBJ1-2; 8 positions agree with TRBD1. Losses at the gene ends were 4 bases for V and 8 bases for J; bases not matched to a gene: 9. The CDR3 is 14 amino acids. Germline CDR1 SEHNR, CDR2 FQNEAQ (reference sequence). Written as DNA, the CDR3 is TGTGCCAGCAGCTCGGGGGACAGGCTAAGCGGCTACACCTTC. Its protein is CASSSGDRLSGYTF. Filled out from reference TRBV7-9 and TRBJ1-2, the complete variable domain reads DTGVSQNPRHKITKRGQNVTFRCDPISEHNRLYWYRQTLGQGPEFLTYFQNEAQLEKSRLLSDRFSAERPKGSFSTLEIQRTEQGDSAMYLCASSSGDRLSGYTFGSGTRLTVV.

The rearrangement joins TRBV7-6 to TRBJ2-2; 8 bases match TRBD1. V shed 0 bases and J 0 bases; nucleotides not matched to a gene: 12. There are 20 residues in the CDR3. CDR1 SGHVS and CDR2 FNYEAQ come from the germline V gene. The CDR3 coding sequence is TGTGCCAGCAGCTTAGCCGCGAACCTACCAGGGGGCCCGAACACCGGGGAGCTGTTTTTT. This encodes CASSLAANLPGGPNTGELFF.

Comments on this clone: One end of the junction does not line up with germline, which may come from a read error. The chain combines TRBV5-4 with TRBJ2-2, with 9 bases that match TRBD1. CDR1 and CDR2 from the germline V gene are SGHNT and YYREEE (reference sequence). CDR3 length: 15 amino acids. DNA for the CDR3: TGTGCCAGCAGCCTTGGACAGGGGAACCCCGGGGAGCTGTTTTTT. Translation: CASSLGQGNPGELFF.

The CDR3 DNA reads as TGTGCCAGCAGTTCCTCCCTATGGGAGCAGTACTTC. Amino acids: CASSSSLWEQYF. The rearrangement joins TRBV28 to TRBJ2-7; no firm D call. The CDR3 totals 12 residues. CDR1 is MDHEN and CDR2 is SYDVKM in the germline V gene. V lost 4 bases and J 7 bases, leaving 11 bases between the germline ends.

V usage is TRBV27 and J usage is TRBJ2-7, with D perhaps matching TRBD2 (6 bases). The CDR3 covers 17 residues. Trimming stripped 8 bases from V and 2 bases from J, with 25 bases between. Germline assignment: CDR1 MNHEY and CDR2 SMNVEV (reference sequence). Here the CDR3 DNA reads TGTGCCAGCTCCGAGACCGTGCCGGGAGTGGGGACCTACGAGCAGTACTTC. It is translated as CASSETVPGVGTYEQYF.

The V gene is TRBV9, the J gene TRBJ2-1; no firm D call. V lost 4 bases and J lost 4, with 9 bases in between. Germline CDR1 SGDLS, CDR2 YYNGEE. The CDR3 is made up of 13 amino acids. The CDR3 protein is CASSSRPYNEQFF. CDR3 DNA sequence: TGTGCCAGCAGCTCGCGTCCTTACAATGAGCAGTTCTTC.

For the CDR3, the DNA is TGTGCCTGGAGGACAGGGAACACCGGGGAGCTGTTTTTT. Amino acid sequence: CAWRTGNTGELFF. The chain carries TRBV30 and TRBJ2-2, with D tentatively TRBD1 (6 bases). V was shortened by 3 bases and J by 1 base, with 6 bases between the two germline ends. The CDR3 loop spans 13 amino acids. CDR1 and CDR2 from the germline V gene are GTSNPN and SVGIG (reference sequence).

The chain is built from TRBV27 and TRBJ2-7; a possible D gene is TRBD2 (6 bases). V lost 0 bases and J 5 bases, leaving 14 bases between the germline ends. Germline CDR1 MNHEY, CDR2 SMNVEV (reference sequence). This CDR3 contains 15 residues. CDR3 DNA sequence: TGTGCCAGCAGTTTATCTTACGGGAGTCACAACGAGCAGTACTTC. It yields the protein CASSLSYGSHNEQYF.

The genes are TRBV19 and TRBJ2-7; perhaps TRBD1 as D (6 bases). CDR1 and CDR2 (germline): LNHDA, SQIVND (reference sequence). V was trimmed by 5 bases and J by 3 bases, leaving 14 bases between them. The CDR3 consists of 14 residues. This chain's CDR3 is CASSSRTEHYEQYF. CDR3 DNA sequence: TGTGCCAGTAGTTCTCGGACAGAGCACTACGAGCAGTACTTC.

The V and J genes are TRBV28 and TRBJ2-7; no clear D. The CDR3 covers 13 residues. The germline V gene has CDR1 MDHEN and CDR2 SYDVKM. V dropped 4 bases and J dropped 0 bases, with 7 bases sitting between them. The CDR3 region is CASSSSSSYEQYF. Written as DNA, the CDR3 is TGTGCCAGCAGTTCGTCGAGCTCCTACGAGCAGTACTTC. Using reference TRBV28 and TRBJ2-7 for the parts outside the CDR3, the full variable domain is DVKVTQSSRYLVKRTGEKVFLECVQDMDHENMFWYRQDPGLGLRLIYFSYDVKMKEKGDIPEGYSVSREKKERFSLILESASTNQTSMYLCASSSSSSYEQYFGPGTRLTVT.

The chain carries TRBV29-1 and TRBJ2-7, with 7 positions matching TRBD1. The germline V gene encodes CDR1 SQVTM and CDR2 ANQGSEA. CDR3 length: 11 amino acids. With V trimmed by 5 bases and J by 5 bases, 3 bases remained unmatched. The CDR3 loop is CSVQGDNEQYF. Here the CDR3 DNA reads TGCAGCGTTCAGGGGGACAACGAGCAGTACTTC.

In DNA, the CDR3 is TGCGCCAGCAGGGGACAGGGAACAGAGACCCAGTACTTC. As protein: CASRGQGTETQYF. The genes are TRBV5-1 and TRBJ2-5; TRBD1 matches 9 bases. This CDR3 comprises 13 residues. Per germline, CDR1 SGHRS and CDR2 YFSETQ. J was trimmed by 4 bases and V by 5 bases; bases with no gene match: 3.

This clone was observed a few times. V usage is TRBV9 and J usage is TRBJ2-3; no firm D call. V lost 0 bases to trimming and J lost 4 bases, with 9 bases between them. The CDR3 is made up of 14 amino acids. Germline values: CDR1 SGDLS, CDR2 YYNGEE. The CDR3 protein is CASSVDSPADTQYF. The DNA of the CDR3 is TGTGCCAGCAGCGTAGACTCCCCGGCAGATACGCAGTATTTT.

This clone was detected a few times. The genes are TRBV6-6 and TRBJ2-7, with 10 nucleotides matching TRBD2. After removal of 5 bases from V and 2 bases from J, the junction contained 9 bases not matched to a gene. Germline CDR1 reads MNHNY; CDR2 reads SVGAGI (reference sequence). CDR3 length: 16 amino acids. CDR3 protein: CASSTPTSGPTYEQYF. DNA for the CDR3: TGTGCCAGCAGTACCCCGACTAGCGGGCCGACCTACGAGCAGTACTTC.

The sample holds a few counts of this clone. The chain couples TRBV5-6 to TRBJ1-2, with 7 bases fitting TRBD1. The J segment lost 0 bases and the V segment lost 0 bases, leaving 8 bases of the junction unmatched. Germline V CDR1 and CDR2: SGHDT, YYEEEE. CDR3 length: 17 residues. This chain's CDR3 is CASSLAGQGEPNYGYTF. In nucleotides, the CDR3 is TGTGCCAGCAGCTTGGCCGGGCAGGGGGAACCTAACTATGGCTACACCTTC.

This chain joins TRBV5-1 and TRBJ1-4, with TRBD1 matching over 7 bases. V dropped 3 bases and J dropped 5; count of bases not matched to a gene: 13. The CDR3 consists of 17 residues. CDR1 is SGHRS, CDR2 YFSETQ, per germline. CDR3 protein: CASSSYLVGQANEKLFF. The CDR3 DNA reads TGCGCCAGCAGCTCATACTTAGTCGGACAGGCGAATGAAAAACTGTTTTTT.

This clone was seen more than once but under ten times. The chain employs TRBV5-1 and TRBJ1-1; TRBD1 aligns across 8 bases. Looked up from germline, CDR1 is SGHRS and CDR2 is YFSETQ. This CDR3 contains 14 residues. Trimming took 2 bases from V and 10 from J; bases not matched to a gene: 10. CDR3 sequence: CASSLGGQGAIAFF. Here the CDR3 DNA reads TGCGCCAGCAGCTTAGGGGGGCAGGGGGCTATAGCTTTCTTT.

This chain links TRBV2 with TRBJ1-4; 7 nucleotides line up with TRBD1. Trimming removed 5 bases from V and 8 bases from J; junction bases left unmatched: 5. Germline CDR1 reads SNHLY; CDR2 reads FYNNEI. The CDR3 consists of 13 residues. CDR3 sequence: CASSLYRGEKLFF. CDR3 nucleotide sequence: TGTGCCAGCAGTCTCTACAGGGGAGAAAAACTGTTTTTT.

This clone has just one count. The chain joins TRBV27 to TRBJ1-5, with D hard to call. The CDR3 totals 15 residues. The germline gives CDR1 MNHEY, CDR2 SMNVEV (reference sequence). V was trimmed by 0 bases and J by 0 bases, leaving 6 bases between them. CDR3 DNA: TGTGCCAGCAGTTTATCGAACGGTAGCAATCAGCCCCAGCATTTT. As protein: CASSLSNGSNQPQHF.